Listed below are T cell receptor beta chains from one sample, sequenced in a study of T cells after yellow fever vaccination. Each CDR3 protein gets one entry after TCRdb re-called the 5' RACE reads with MiXCR. This sample carries over 25,000 distinct CDR3 sequences, roughly a tenth of them seen once, and the ten largest clones take 10% to 15%. The sample was PBMCs, either bulk or a sorted T-cell subset (CD4+, CD8+, memory, or dextramer-sorted; not recorded which), taken around 16 days after the first yellow fever vaccination. The receptor set was obtained from a man aged 18 to 35 who received the YFV17D yellow fever vaccine. The CDR3 runs from the conserved cysteine through the conserved F or W. The order of the fields is CDR3 protein, CDR3 DNA, J gene, clone size, V gene, D gene. The D gene is left open where the match is weak. Size values are once, few and many counts, or a class for expanded clones, and some rows have none.

CDR3aa: CASSKGGAGFNEQFF; CDR3nt: TGTGCCAGCTCGAAAGGAGGAGCGGGGTTCAATGAGCAGTTCTTC; j_gene: TRBJ2-1; abundance: many; v_gene: TRBV18; d_gene: TRBD2
CDR3aa: CASSPGRVDHYEQYF; CDR3nt: TGCGCCAGCAGCCCGGGGAGGGTTGATCACTACGAGCAGTACTTC; j_gene: TRBJ2-7; abundance: many; v_gene: TRBV5-1; d_gene: TRBD2
CDR3aa: CASTNFADTQYF; CDR3nt: TGTGCCAGTACGAATTTCGCGGATACGCAGTATTTT; j_gene: TRBJ2-3; abundance: medium-sized; v_gene: TRBV19; d_gene: NA
CDR3aa: CSVKTVGETQYF; CDR3nt: TGCAGCGTAAAGACAGTCGGGGAGACCCAGTACTTC; j_gene: TRBJ2-5; abundance: many; v_gene: TRBV29-1; d_gene: NA
CDR3aa: CASSLEALYQPQHF; CDR3nt: TGTGCCAGCAGCCTCGAAGCCTTATATCAGCCCCAGCATTTT; j_gene: TRBJ1-5; abundance: NA; v_gene: TRBV4-2; d_gene: NA
CDR3aa: CASSDRTGRETQYF; CDR3nt: TGTGCCAGCAGCGACCGGACAGGTAGAGAGACCCAGTACTTC; j_gene: TRBJ2-5; abundance: many; v_gene: TRBV7-8; d_gene: TRBD1
CDR3aa: CASAASNNEQFF; CDR3nt: TGTGCCAGCGCGGCGAGTAACAATGAGCAGTTCTTC; j_gene: TRBJ2-1; abundance: many; v_gene: TRBV9; d_gene: NA
CDR3aa: CASSLAAGHPNTGELFF; CDR3nt: TGCGCCAGCAGCCTAGCGGCTGGCCACCCGAACACCGGGGAGCTGTTTTTT; j_gene: TRBJ2-2; abundance: many; v_gene: TRBV4-1; d_gene: NA
CDR3aa: CSASWASGGSSYNEQFF; CDR3nt: TGCAGTGCTAGTTGGGCTAGCGGGGGAAGCTCCTACAATGAGCAGTTCTTC; j_gene: TRBJ2-1; abundance: many; v_gene: TRBV20-1; d_gene: TRBD2
CDR3aa: CASSQGPQGYTGELFF; CDR3nt: TGCGCCAGCAGCCAAGGGCCACAGGGGTACACCGGGGAGCTGTTTTTT; j_gene: TRBJ2-2; abundance: many; v_gene: TRBV4-3; d_gene: TRBD1
CDR3aa: CAIGTSGGAVYEQYF; CDR3nt: TGTGCCATAGGGACTAGCGGGGGGGCCGTCTACGAGCAGTACTTC; j_gene: TRBJ2-7; abundance: NA; v_gene: TRBV10-3; d_gene: TRBD2
CDR3aa: CASSLDQASGGDTQYF; CDR3nt: TGTGCCAGCAGCTTAGATCAGGCTAGCGGGGGAGATACGCAGTATTTT; j_gene: TRBJ2-3; abundance: many; v_gene: TRBV11-2; d_gene: TRBD2
CDR3aa: CSASYQGANYGYTF; CDR3nt: TGCAGTGCTAGTTACCAGGGGGCAAACTATGGCTACACCTTC; j_gene: TRBJ1-2; abundance: many; v_gene: TRBV20-1; d_gene: TRBD1
CDR3aa: CSATNSQGSEQFF; CDR3nt: TGCAGTGCTACGAACTCCCAGGGTAGCGAGCAGTTCTTC; j_gene: TRBJ2-1; abundance: many; v_gene: TRBV20-1; d_gene: NA
CDR3aa: CASSLAGRVTDTQYF; CDR3nt: TGCGCCAGCAGCTTGGCCGGCAGGGTCACAGATACGCAGTATTTT; j_gene: TRBJ2-3; abundance: many; v_gene: TRBV5-1; d_gene: NA